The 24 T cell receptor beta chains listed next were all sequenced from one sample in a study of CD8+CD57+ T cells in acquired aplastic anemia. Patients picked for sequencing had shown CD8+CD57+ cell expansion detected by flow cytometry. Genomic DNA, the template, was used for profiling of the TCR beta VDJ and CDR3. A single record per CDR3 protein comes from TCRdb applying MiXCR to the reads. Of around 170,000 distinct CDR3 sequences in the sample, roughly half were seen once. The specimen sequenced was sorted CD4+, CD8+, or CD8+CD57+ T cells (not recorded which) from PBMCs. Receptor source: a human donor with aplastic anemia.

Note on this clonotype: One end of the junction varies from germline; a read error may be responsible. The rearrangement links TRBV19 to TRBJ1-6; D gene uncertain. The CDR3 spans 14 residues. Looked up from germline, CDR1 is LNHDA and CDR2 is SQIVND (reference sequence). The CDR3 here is CASSIYSGGTPLHF. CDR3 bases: TGCGCCAGTAGTATCTACTCAGGAGGAACACCCCTCCACTTT.

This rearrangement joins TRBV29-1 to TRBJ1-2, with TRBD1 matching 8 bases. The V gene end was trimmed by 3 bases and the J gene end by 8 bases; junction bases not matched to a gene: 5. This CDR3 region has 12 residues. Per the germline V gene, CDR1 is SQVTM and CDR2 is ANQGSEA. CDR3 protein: CSVDGRGQGYTF. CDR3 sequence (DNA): TGCAGCGTTGATGGCAGGGGGCAAGGCTACACCTTC.

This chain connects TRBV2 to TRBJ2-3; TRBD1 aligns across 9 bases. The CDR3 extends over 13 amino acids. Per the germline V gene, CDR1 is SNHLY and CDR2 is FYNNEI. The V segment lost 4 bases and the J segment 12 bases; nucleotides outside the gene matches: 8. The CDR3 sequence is CASSADRGATQYF. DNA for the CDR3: TGTGCCAGCAGTGCGGACAGGGGCGCAACCCAGTATTTT.

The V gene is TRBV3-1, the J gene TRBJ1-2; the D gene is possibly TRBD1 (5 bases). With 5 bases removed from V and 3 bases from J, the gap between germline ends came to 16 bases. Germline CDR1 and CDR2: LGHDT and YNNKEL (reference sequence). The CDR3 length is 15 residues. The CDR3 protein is CASSEGAGSDYGYTF. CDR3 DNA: TGTGCCAGCAGCGAAGGAGCAGGGTCTGACTATGGCTACACCTTC.

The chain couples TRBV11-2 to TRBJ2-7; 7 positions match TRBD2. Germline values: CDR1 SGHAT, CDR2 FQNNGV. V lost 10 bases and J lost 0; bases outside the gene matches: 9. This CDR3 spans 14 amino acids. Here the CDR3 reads CATAGASGSYEQYF. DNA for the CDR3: TGTGCCACCGCTGGGGCTAGCGGCTCCTACGAGCAGTACTTC. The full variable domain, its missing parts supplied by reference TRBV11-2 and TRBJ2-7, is EAGVAQSPRYKIIEKRQSVAFWCNPISGHATLYWYQQILGQGPKLLIQFQNNGVVDDSQLPKDRFSAERLKGVDSTLKIQPAKLEDSAVYLCATAGASGSYEQYFGPGTRLTVT.

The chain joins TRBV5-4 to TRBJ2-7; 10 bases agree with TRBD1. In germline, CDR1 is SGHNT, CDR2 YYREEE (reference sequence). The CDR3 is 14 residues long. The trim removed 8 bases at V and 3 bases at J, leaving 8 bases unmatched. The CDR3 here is CASGAGTGDYEQYF. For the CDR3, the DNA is TGTGCCAGTGGGGCCGGGACAGGGGACTACGAGCAGTACTTC. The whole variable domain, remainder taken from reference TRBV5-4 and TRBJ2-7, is ETGVTQSPTHLIKTRGQQVTLRCSSQSGHNTVSWYQQALGQGPQFIFQYYREEENGRGNFPPRFSGLQFPNYSSELNVNALELDDSALYLCASGAGTGDYEQYFGPGTRLTVT.

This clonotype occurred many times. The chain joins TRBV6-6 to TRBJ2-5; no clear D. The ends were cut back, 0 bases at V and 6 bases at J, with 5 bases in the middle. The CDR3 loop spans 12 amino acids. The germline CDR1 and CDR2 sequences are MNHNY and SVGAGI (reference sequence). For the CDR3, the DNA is TGTGCCAGCAGTTACTCCGCCCAGACCCAGTACTTC. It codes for CASSYSAQTQYF.

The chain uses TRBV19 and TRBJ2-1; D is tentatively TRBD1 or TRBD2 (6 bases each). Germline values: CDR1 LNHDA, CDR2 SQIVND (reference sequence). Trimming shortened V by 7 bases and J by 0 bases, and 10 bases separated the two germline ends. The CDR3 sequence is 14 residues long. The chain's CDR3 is CASTSGASYNEQFF. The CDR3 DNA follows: TGTGCCAGTACATCGGGGGCCTCCTACAATGAGCAGTTCTTC.

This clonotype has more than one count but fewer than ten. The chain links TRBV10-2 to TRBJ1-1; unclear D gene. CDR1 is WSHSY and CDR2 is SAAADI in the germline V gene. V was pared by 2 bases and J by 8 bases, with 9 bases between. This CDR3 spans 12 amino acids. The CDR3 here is CASSEGSLEAFF. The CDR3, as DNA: TGCGCCAGCAGTGAGGGAAGCCTCGAAGCTTTCTTT.

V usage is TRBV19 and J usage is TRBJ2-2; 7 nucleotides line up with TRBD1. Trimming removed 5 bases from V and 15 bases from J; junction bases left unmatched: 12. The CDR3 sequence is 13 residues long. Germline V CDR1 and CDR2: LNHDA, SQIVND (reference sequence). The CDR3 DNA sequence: TGTGCCAGTAGTGCGCCCGGGACAGAGACGTTGTTTTTT. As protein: CASSAPGTETLFF.

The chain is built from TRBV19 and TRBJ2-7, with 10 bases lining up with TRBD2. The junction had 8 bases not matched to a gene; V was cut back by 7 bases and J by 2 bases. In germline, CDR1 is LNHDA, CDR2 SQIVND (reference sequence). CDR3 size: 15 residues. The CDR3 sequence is CASNRRAGGPYEQYF. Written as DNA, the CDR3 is TGTGCCAGTAATCGGAGAGCGGGAGGGCCCTACGAGCAGTACTTC.

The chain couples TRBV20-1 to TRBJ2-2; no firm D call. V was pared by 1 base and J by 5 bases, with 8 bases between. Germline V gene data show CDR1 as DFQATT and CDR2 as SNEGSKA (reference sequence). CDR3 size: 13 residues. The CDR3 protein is CSARVRVTGELFF. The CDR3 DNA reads TGCAGTGCTAGAGTAAGGGTTACCGGGGAGCTGTTTTTT.

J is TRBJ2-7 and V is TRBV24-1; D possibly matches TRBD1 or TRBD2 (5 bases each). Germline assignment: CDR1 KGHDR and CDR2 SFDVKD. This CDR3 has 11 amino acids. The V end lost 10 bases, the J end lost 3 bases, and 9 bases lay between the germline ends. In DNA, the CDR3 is TGTGCCACGGGGGAGAACTACGAGCAGTACTTC. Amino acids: CATGENYEQYF.

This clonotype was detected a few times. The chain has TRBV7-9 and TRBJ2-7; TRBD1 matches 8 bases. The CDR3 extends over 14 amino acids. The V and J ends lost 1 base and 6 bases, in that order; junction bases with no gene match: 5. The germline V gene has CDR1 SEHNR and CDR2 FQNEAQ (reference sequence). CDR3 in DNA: TGTGCCAGCAGCTTAGGGACAGGGCCGGGCGAGCAGTACTTC. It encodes CASSLGTGPGEQYF. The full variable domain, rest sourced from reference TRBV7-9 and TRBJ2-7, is DTGVSQNPRHKITKRGQNVTFRCDPISEHNRLYWYRQTLGQGPEFLTYFQNEAQLEKSRLLSDRFSAERPKGSFSTLEIQRTEQGDSAMYLCASSLGTGPGEQYFGPGTRLTVT.

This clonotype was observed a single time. Written as DNA, the CDR3 is TGCAGTGCTAGAGATCCGCACTCGGTGTTTGGGGAGACCCAGTACTTC. As protein: CSARDPHSVFGETQYF. The chain has TRBV20-1 and TRBJ2-5; D uncertain. This CDR3 region has 16 residues. Trimming pared 0 bases from V and 5 bases from J, leaving 19 bases between. Germline V CDR1 and CDR2: DFQATT, SNEGSKA (reference sequence).

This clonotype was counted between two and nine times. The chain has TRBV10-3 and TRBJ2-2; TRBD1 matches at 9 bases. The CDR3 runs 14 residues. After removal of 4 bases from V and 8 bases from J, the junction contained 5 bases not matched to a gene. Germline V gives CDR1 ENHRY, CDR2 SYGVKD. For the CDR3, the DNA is TGTGCCATCAGTGGGACAGGGGCAGTGGGGGAGCTGTTTTTT. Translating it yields CAISGTGAVGELFF.

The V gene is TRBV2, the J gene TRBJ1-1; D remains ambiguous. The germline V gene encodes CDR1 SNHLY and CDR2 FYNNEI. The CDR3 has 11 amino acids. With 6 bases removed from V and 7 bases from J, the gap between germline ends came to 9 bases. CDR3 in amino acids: CASRGQLEAFF. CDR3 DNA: TGTGCCAGCAGGGGTCAGCTTGAAGCTTTCTTT.

This chain's CDR3 is CASSFPGTLGGYTF. CDR3 coding DNA: TGTGCCAGCAGCTTTCCCGGGACTCTGGGAGGCTACACCTTC. The chain uses TRBV11-1 and TRBJ1-2, with D possibly TRBD1 on 5 matching bases. CDR3 length: 14 residues. The ends were cut back, 3 bases at V and 8 bases at J, with 16 bases in the middle. The germline CDR1 and CDR2 sequences are SGHAT and FQDESV (reference sequence).

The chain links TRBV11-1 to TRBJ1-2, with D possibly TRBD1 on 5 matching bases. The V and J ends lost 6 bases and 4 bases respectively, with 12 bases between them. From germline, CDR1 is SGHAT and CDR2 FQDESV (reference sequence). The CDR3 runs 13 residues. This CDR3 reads CASSGLGGYGYTF. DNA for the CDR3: TGTGCCAGCAGTGGGCTTGGGGGCTATGGCTACACCTTC.

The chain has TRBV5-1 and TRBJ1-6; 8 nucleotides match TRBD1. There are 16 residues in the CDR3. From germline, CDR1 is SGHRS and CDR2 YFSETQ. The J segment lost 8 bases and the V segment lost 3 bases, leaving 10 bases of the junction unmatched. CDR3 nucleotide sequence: TGCGCCAGCAGCTCTGGACAGGGTGTACGCGATTCACCCCTCCACTTT. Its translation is CASSSGQGVRDSPLHF.

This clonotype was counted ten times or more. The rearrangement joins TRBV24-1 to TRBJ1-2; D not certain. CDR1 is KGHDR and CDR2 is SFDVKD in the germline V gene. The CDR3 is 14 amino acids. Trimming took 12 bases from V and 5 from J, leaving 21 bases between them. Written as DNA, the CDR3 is TGTGCCCCGTGTCGCGATAAGCCTAGGTATGGCTACACCTTC. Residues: CAPCRDKPRYGYTF.

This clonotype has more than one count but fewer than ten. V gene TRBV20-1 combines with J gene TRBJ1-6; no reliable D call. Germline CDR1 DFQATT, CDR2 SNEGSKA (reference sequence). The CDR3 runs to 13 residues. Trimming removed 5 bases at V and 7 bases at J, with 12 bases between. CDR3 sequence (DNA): TGCAGTGCTCGCGGGGATGAGAATTCACCCCTCCACTTT. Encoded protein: CSARGDENSPLHF.

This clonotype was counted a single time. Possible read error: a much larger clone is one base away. The CDR3 protein is CASSVRGAANTGELSF. In DNA form, the CDR3 reads TGTGCCAGCAGCGTCAGGGGTGCCGCGAACACCGGGGAGCTGTCTTTT. V usage is TRBV9 and J usage is TRBJ2-2, with D possibly TRBD1 on 6 matching bases. The CDR3 length is 16 residues. In germline, CDR1 is SGDLS, CDR2 YYNGEE. Combining the CDR3 with reference TRBV9 and TRBJ2-2 gives the whole variable domain DSGVTQTPKHLITATGQRVTLRCSPRSGDLSVYWYQQSLDQGLQFLIQYYNGEERAKGNILERFSAQQFPDLHSELNLSSLELGDSALYFCASSVRGAANTGELSFGEGSRLTVL.

CDR3 residues: CASSLTRYEAFF. The CDR3 DNA follows: TGTGCCAGCAGCTTAACTCGATATGAAGCTTTCTTT. This chain links TRBV7-9 with TRBJ1-1; D not certain. Germline CDR1 is SEHNR and CDR2 is FQNEAQ (reference sequence). Trimming shortened V by 2 bases and J by 7 bases, and 8 bases separated the two germline ends. The CDR3 consists of 12 residues.